In this sample, the clone carrying this T cell receptor beta chain turned up many times. This sample stems from a study of early T cells in non-severe SARS-CoV-2 infection. A single record per CDR3 protein comes from TCRdb applying MiXCR to the 5' RACE reads. Of tens of thousands of distinct CDR3 sequences in the sample, about 5.2% were seen once. The germline V and J ends were trimmed by 5 bases and 3 bases, with 11 bases remaining between them. This CDR3 spans 15 amino acids. The V gene's germline CDR1 is MNHEY and CDR2 SMNVEV (reference sequence). The chain has TRBV27 and TRBJ1-6, with D perhaps matching TRBD1 (5 bases). Sequencing used whole blood. The clonotype was recovered from an adult who was a healthcare worker with PCR-confirmed SARS-CoV-2 infection or an uninfected control (not recorded which). The CDR3 bases are TGTGCCAGCAGTAAGGACAAATACTATAATTCACCCCTCCACTTT. Protein product: CASSKDKYYNSPLHF.